These 19 T cell receptor beta chains came from one sample sequenced in a study of cytomegalovirus exposure and HLA in healthy donors. Primers: 60 Vbeta forward and 13 Jbeta reverse. The assay was immunoSEQ multiplex PCR, and TCRdb's table has in-frame clones only and misses some. The data contain 140,000 to 150,000 clones, around 75% of them singletons. The sequencing input was PBMCs. The receptors were gathered from a woman between 40 and 50 years old in good health and CMV-seronegative.

The chain joins TRBV5-1 to TRBJ2-7, with a possible D match to TRBD2 (5 bases). The germline gives CDR1 SGHRS, CDR2 YFSETQ. V lost 4 bases to trimming and J lost 2 bases, with 25 bases between them. The CDR3 has 18 amino acids. DNA for the CDR3: TGCGCCAGCAGCCCGCCCTTAGAATTTGCGGGCAAGGCCTACGAGCAGTACTTC. This encodes CASSPPLEFAGKAYEQYF.

The rearrangement joins TRBV7-8 to TRBJ2-2; possible D gene TRBD2, 5 bases. The V end lost 7 bases, the J end lost 2 bases, and 20 bases lay between the germline ends. The germline V gene has CDR1 SGHVS and CDR2 FQNEAQ. This CDR3 contains 17 residues. DNA for the CDR3: TGTGCCAGCACCTCTCGGGCTAGCCCCGACAACACCGGGGAGCTGTTTTTT. Translating gives CASTSRASPDNTGELFF.

Notes on this clone: The germline gene is not matched at one end of the junction; a read error may be the cause. The chain has TRBV7-9 and TRBJ1-3; 9 nucleotides agree with TRBD1. The CDR3 spans 16 residues. Germline V lookup: CDR1 SEHNR, CDR2 FQNEAQ (reference sequence). This chain's CDR3 is CSSSLDRGFSGNTIYF. DNA of the CDR3: TGTTCCAGCAGTCTCGACAGGGGGTTCTCTGGAAACACCATATATTTT.

This sequence joins TRBV9 and TRBJ2-7; 10 bases map to TRBD1. CDR3 length: 13 amino acids. Germline V lookup: CDR1 SGDLS, CDR2 YYNGEE. With 4 bases clipped from V and 6 bases from J, the junction kept 4 bases outside the gene matches. CDR3 DNA sequence: TGTGCCAGCAGCCAGACAGGGGGCAGCGAGCAGTACTTC. It specifies CASSQTGGSEQYF. The full variable domain, rest sourced from reference TRBV9 and TRBJ2-7, is DSGVTQTPKHLITATGQRVTLRCSPRSGDLSVYWYQQSLDQGLQFLIQYYNGEERAKGNILERFSAQQFPDLHSELNLSSLELGDSALYFCASSQTGGSEQYFGPGTRLTVT.

The V gene is TRBV7-9, the J gene TRBJ2-5, with 8 bases fitting TRBD1. Per germline, CDR1 SEHNR and CDR2 FQNEAQ (reference sequence). With 6 bases clipped from V and 2 bases from J, the junction kept 14 bases outside the gene matches. The CDR3 is made up of 17 amino acids. The CDR3: CASRRQPGQVEQETQYF. The CDR3 bases are TGTGCCAGCAGACGTCAGCCGGGACAGGTGGAACAAGAGACCCAGTACTTC.

The J gene is TRBJ1-2, the V gene TRBV28; D unclear. Trimming shortened V by 11 bases and J by 7 bases, and 17 bases separated the two germline ends. This CDR3 is 12 amino acids long. Looked up from germline, CDR1 is MDHEN and CDR2 is SYDVKM. The CDR3 here is CAGSNRFRGYTF. The CDR3 DNA follows: TGTGCCGGCTCCAACCGTTTTCGTGGCTACACCTTC.

The CDR3 spells CASSSGLAGVNTGELFF. CDR3 sequence (DNA): TGCGCCAGCAGCTCGGGACTAGCGGGGGTGAACACCGGGGAGCTGTTTTTT. The chain joins TRBV5-1 to TRBJ2-2, with 14 bases matching TRBD2. CDR3 size: 17 residues. Germline assignment: CDR1 SGHRS and CDR2 YFSETQ. The junction had 2 bases not matched to a gene; V was cut back by 3 bases and J by 1 base.

J is TRBJ2-3 and V is TRBV6-4; 10 bases are a match to TRBD2. V trimming: 1 base; J trimming: 1 base; junction bases outside the gene matches: 2. Germline V gene sequence: CDR1 MRHNA, CDR2 SNTAGT. This CDR3 has 16 amino acids. The CDR3 bases are TGTGCCAGCAGTGACTATGGGACTAGCGGCACAGATACGCAGTATTTT. It translates to CASSDYGTSGTDTQYF.

The chain has TRBV5-1 and TRBJ2-5; 12 bases map to TRBD1. With 1 base clipped from V and 9 bases from J, the junction kept 7 bases outside the gene matches. The CDR3 covers 15 residues. Germline values: CDR1 SGHRS, CDR2 YFSETQ. As DNA, the CDR3 is TGCGCCAGCAGCTTGCCGGGACAGGGGGCGGGGGCCCAGTACTTC. Translation gives CASSLPGQGAGAQYF.

The chain links TRBV10-1 to TRBJ1-2, with D possibly TRBD1 on 5 matching bases. V shed 4 bases and J shed 4 bases, with 13 bases lying between them. The CDR3 covers 14 residues. The germline gives CDR1 WNHNN, CDR2 SYGVQD (reference sequence). DNA for the CDR3: TGCGCCAGCAGTGGAACGCAGGGCTCCTATGGCTACACCTTC. This codes for CASSGTQGSYGYTF.

This clone was seen a handful of times. J is TRBJ1-5 and V is TRBV16, with 7 bases aligning to TRBD1. This CDR3 has 15 amino acids. Germline trimming cut 1 base from V and 4 bases from J; bases unmatched to any gene: 4. In germline, CDR1 is KGHSY, CDR2 FQNENV. The CDR3 region is CASSQYVDRNQPQHF. The DNA of the CDR3 is TGTGCCAGCAGCCAATATGTGGACAGGAATCAGCCCCAGCATTTT. Full variable domain (missing parts from reference TRBV16 and TRBJ1-5): GEEVAQTPKHLVRGEGQKAKLYCAPIKGHSYVFWYQQVLKNEFKFLISFQNENVFDETGMPKERFSAKCLPNSPCSLEIQATKLEDSAVYFCASSQYVDRNQPQHFGDGTRLSIL.

The chain couples TRBV7-9 to TRBJ2-1; TRBD1 aligns across 9 bases. Germline V gives CDR1 SEHNR, CDR2 FQNEAQ (reference sequence). The junction had 11 bases not matched to a gene; V was cut back by 5 bases and J by 3 bases. This CDR3 spans 17 amino acids. The DNA for the CDR3 is TGTGCCAGCAGCGCAGTGTCGGGACAGGGTTACTACAATGAGCAGTTCTTC. Its translation: CASSAVSGQGYYNEQFF. The full variable domain, its missing parts supplied by reference TRBV7-9 and TRBJ2-1, is DTGVSQNPRHKITKRGQNVTFRCDPISEHNRLYWYRQTLGQGPEFLTYFQNEAQLEKSRLLSDRFSAERPKGSFSTLEIQRTEQGDSAMYLCASSAVSGQGYYNEQFFGPGTRLTVL.

This clone was counted a few times. The V and J genes are TRBV7-9 and TRBJ1-1; D possibly corresponds to TRBD1 (6 bases). Trimming stripped 5 bases from V and 1 base from J, with 17 bases between. CDR3 length: 16 amino acids. Germline V gene data show CDR1 as SEHNR and CDR2 as FQNEAQ (reference sequence). CDR3 loop: CASSQQGPFPNTEAFF. CDR3 in DNA: TGTGCCAGCAGCCAACAGGGCCCGTTCCCGAACACTGAAGCTTTCTTT.

This clone was seen a few times. The V call is TRBV28, the J call TRBJ2-3, with 8 nucleotides matching TRBD1. Trimming cost V 3 bases and J 3 bases; bases outside gene matches: 8. The CDR3 loop spans 16 amino acids. Germline loops: CDR1 MDHEN, CDR2 SYDVKM. This CDR3 is CASSLRGGQGTDTQYF. In DNA form, the CDR3 reads TGTGCCAGCAGTTTGAGGGGCGGACAGGGAACAGATACGCAGTATTTT.

The chain recombines TRBV18 with TRBJ1-2, with D unclear. This CDR3 has 15 amino acids. CDR1 and CDR2 (germline): KGHSH, LQKENI. V was shortened by 3 bases and J by 1 base, with 12 bases between the two germline ends. CDR3 DNA: TGTGCCAGCTCACCTTCCGTCGCGGGTAACTATGGCTACACCTTC. This translates into CASSPSVAGNYGYTF.

This chain links TRBV5-4 with TRBJ1-2; 9 positions agree with TRBD1. CDR1 is SGHNT, CDR2 YYREEE, per germline (reference sequence). With 5 bases clipped from V and 4 bases from J, the junction kept 6 bases outside the gene matches. This CDR3 is built from 14 residues. CDR3 sequence reads: CASRRQGEGYGYTF. The CDR3 DNA follows: TGTGCCAGCAGACGACAGGGGGAAGGCTATGGCTACACCTTC.

The chain combines TRBV7-2 with TRBJ2-5, with D perhaps matching TRBD2 (6 bases). The V and J ends lost 10 bases and 4 bases respectively, with 16 bases between them. Germline CDR1 and CDR2: SGHTA and FQGNSA. This CDR3 is 13 amino acids long. The CDR3 loop reads CAIDRELGETQYF. CDR3 DNA: TGTGCCATAGATCGGGAGTTGGGAGAGACCCAGTACTTC.

This sequence joins TRBV5-4 and TRBJ2-5; 9 nucleotides line up with TRBD2. From germline, CDR1 is SGHNT and CDR2 YYREEE (reference sequence). The CDR3 spans 15 residues. V was pared by 2 bases and J by 2 bases, with 4 bases of the junction left unmatched. The CDR3 DNA reads as TGTGCCAGCAGCTTAGCGGGAGGAAGGCAAGAGACCCAGTACTTC. Translating gives CASSLAGGRQETQYF.

The gene calls are TRBV7-8 and TRBJ2-7; TRBD2 is a possible D gene (6 bases). The CDR3 loop spans 13 amino acids. Trimming shortened V by 3 bases and J by 6 bases, and 12 bases separated the two germline ends. Germline V gives CDR1 SGHVS, CDR2 FQNEAQ. CDR3 nucleotide sequence: TGTGCCAGCAGCTTGGGAGGCCACGTCGAGCAGTACTTC. Translated: CASSLGGHVEQYF.